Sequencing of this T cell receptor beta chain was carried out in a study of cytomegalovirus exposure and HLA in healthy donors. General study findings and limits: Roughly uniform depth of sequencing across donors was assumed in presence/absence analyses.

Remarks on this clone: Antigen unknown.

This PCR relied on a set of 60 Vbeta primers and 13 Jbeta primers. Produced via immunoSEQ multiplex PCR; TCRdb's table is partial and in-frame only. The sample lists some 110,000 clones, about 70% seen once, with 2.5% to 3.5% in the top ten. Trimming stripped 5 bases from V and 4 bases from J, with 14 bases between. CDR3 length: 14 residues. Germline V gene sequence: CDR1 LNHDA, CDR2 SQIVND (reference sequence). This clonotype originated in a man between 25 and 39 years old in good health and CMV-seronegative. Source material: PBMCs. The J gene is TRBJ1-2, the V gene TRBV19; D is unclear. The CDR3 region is CASSPREASYGYTF. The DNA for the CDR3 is TGTGCCAGTAGTCCAAGAGAGGCCTCCTATGGCTACACCTTC.